This TCR beta chain was identified in a study of T cell therapy after organ transplantation. Study at large: Expansion used a peptide pool of 30 HLA class I and II CMV epitopes. Study-level findings and limits: Minimal repertoire change after therapy followed marked pretherapy expansions in nonresponders.

The protocol was immunoSEQ multiplex PCR, while the TCRdb copy is restricted to in-frame clones and leaves out a portion. The table lists 40,000 to 60,000 clones, 94% of them singletons. For this clone: Antigen unknown.

The length of the CDR3 is 13 residues. Germline values: CDR1 LGHNA, CDR2 YNFKEQ. V shed 2 bases and J shed 6 bases, with 10 bases lying between them. The receptor was isolated from a human patient who had received a solid organ transplant and had CMV disease. Specimen: CD8+ T cells from blood, collected before autologous CMV-specific T cell therapy. V and J are TRBV4-2 and TRBJ1-2; D is perhaps TRBD1 (6 bases). CDR3 coding DNA: TGTGCCAGCAGCCAACTCCGGACAGATGGCTACACCTTC. This codes for CASSQLRTDGYTF.